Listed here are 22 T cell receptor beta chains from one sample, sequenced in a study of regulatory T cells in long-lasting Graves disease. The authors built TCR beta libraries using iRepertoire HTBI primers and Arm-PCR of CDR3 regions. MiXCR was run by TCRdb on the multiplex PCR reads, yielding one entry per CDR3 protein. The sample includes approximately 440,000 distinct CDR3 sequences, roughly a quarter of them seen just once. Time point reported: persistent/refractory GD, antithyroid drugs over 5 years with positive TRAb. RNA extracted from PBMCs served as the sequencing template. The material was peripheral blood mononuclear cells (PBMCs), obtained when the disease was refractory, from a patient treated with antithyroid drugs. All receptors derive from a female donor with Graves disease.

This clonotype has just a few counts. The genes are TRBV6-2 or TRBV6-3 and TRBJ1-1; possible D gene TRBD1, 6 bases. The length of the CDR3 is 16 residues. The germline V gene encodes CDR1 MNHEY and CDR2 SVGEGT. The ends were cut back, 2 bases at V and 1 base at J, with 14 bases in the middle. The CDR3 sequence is CASSYGTGLSNTEAFF. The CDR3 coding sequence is TGTGCCAGCAGTTACGGAACAGGGCTCTCGAACACTGAAGCTTTCTTT.

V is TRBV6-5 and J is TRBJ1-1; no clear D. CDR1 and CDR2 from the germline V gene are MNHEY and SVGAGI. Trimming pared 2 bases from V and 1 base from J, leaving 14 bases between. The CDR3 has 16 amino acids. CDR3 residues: CASSYGGLTGNTEAFF. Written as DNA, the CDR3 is TGTGCCAGCAGTTACGGAGGCCTAACCGGGAACACTGAAGCTTTCTTT.

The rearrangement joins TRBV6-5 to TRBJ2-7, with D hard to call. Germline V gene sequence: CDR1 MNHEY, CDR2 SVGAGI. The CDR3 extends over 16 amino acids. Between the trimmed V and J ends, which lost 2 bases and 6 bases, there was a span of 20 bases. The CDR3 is CASSYAFPYESREQYF. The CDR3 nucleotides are TGTGCCAGCAGTTACGCCTTTCCCTACGAGTCCCGCGAGCAGTACTTC.

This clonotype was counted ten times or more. The CDR3 nucleotides read TGTGCCAGCAGCCAGTCGAAGGGTAGTCTAACTGAAGCTTTCTTT. It specifies CASSQSKGSLTEAFF. This rearrangement joins TRBV3-1 to TRBJ1-1; D uncertain. Germline CDR1 reads LGHDT; CDR2 reads YNNKEL (reference sequence). V was trimmed by 3 bases and J by 5 bases, leaving 16 bases between them. The CDR3 totals 15 residues.

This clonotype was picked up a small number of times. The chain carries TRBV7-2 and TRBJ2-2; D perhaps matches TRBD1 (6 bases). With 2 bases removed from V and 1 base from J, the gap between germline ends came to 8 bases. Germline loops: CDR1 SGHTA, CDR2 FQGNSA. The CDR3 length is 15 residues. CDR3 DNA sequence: TGTGCCAGCAGCTTATCGGGACAGAACACCGGGGAGCTGTTTTTT. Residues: CASSLSGQNTGELFF.

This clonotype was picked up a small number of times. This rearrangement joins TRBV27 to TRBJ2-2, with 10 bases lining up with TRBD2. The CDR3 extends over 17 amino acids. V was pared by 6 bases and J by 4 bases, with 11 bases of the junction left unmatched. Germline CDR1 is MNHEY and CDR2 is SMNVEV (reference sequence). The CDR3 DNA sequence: TGTGCCAGCAGCCCCTTACGGCTAGCGGGAGCCACCGGGGAGCTGTTTTTT. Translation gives CASSPLRLAGATGELFF.

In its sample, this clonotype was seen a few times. The CDR3 reads CASSFGQGAGGINGYTF. The CDR3 DNA reads as TGTGCCAGCAGTTTCGGACAGGGGGCGGGTGGGATCAATGGCTACACCTTC. The gene calls are TRBV27 and TRBJ1-2; 11 bases line up with TRBD1. The length of the CDR3 is 17 residues. V lost 3 bases and J lost 6; bases outside the gene matches: 12. Germline V gene lookup returns CDR1 MNHEY and CDR2 SMNVEV (reference sequence).

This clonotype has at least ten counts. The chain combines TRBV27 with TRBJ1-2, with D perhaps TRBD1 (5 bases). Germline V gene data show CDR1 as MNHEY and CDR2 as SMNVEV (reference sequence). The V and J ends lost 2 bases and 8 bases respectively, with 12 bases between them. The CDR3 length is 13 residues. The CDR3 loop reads CASSLGGIGGYTF. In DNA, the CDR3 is TGTGCCAGCAGTTTAGGGGGGATAGGGGGCTACACCTTC.

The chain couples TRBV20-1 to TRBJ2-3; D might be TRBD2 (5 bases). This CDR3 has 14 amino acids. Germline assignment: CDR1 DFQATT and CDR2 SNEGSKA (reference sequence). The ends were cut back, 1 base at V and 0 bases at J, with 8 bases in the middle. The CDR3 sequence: CSARGGWSTDTQYF. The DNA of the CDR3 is TGCAGTGCTAGAGGAGGGTGGAGCACAGATACGCAGTATTTT.

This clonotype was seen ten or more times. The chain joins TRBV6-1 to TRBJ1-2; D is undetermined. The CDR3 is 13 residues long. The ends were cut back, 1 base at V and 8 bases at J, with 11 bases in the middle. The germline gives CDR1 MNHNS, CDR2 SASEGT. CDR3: CASSEVSGGGYTF. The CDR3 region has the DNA TGTGCCAGCAGTGAAGTGTCGGGAGGAGGCTACACCTTC.

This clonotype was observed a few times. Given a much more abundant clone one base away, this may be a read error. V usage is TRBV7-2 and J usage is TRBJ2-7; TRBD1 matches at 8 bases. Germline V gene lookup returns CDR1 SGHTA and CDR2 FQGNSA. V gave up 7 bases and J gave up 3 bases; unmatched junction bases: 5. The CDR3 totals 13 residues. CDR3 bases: TGTGCCAGCACCCGACAGGGGATCTACGAGCAGTACTTC. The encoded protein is CASTRQGIYEQYF. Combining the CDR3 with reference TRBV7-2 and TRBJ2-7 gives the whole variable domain GAGVSQSPSNKVTEKGKDVELRCDPISGHTALYWYRQSLGQGLEFLIYFQGNSAPDKSGLPSDRFSAERTGGSVSTLTIQRTQQEDSAVYLCASTRQGIYEQYFGPGTRLTVT.

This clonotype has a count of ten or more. For the CDR3, the DNA is TGTGCCAGCAGTTTCGGGGGAACTTTAACCTACGAGCAGTACTTC. It translates to CASSFGGTLTYEQYF. This chain joins TRBV12-3 or TRBV12-4 and TRBJ2-7; tentatively, D is TRBD2 (6 bases). Trimming shortened V by 3 bases and J by 2 bases, and 14 bases separated the two germline ends. The CDR3 loop spans 15 amino acids.

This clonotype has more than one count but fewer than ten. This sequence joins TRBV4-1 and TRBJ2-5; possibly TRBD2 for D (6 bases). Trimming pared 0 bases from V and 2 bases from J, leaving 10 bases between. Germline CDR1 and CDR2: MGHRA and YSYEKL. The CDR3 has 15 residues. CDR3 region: CASSQDQRGQETQYF. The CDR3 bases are TGCGCCAGCAGCCAAGACCAACGGGGGCAAGAGACCCAGTACTTC.

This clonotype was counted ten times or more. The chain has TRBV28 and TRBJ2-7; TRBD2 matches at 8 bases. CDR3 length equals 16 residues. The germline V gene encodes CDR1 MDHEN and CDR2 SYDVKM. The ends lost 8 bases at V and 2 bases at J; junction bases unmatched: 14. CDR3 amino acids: CASRDGRAGGPYEQYF. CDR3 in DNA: TGTGCCAGCCGTGATGGGCGTGCGGGAGGTCCCTACGAGCAGTACTTC.

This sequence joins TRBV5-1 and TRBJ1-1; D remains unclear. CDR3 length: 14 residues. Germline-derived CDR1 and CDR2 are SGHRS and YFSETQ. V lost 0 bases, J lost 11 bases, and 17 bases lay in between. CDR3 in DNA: TGCGCCAGCAGCTTGGAGGCGGGGAGGTCTTCCGCTTTCTTT. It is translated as CASSLEAGRSSAFF.

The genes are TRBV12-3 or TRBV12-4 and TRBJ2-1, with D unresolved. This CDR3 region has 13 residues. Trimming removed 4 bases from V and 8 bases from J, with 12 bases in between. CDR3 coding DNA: TGTGCCAGCAGTTGGCCTAACGAGGATGAGCAGTTCTTC. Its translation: CASSWPNEDEQFF.

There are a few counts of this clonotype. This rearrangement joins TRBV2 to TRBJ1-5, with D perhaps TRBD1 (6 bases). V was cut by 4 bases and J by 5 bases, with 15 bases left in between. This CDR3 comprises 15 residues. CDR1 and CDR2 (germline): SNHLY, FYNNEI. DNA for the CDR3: TGTGCCAGCAGTGGGTGGGGGGCGCGGGATCAGCCCCAGCATTTT. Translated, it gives CASSGWGARDQPQHF.

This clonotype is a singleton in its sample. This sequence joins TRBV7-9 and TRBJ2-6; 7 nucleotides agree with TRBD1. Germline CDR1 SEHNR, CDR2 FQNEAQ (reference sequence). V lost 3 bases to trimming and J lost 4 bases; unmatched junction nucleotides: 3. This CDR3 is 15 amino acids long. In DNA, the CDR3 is TGTGCCAGCAGCTTTACAGGGGAAGGGGCCAACGTCCTGACTTTC. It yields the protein CASSFTGEGANVLTF.

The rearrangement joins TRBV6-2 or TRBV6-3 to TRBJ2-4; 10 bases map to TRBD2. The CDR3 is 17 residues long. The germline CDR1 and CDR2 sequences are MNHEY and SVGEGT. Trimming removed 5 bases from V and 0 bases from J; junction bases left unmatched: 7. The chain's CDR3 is CASSVGLAVIAKNIQYF. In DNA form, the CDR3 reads TGTGCCAGCAGTGTAGGACTAGCGGTAATAGCCAAAAACATTCAGTACTTC.

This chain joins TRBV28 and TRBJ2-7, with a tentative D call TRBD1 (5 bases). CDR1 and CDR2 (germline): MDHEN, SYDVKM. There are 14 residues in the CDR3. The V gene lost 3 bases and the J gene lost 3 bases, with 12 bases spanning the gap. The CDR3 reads CASSFQGRNYEQYF. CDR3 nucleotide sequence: TGTGCCAGCAGTTTTCAGGGTAGGAACTACGAGCAGTACTTC.

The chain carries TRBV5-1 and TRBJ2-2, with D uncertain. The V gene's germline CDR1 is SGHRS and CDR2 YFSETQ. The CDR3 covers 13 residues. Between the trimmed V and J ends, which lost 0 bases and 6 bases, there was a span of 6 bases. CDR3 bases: TGCGCCAGCAGCTTGGTAGGGCCCGGGGAGCTGTTTTTT. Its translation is CASSLVGPGELFF.

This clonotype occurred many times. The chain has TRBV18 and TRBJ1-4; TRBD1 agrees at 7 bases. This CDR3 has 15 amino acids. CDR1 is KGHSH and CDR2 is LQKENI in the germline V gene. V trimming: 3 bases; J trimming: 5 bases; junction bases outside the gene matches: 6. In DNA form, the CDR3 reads TGTGCCAGCTCACCCAGACAGGGAAGGAATGAAAAACTGTTTTTT. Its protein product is CASSPRQGRNEKLFF.